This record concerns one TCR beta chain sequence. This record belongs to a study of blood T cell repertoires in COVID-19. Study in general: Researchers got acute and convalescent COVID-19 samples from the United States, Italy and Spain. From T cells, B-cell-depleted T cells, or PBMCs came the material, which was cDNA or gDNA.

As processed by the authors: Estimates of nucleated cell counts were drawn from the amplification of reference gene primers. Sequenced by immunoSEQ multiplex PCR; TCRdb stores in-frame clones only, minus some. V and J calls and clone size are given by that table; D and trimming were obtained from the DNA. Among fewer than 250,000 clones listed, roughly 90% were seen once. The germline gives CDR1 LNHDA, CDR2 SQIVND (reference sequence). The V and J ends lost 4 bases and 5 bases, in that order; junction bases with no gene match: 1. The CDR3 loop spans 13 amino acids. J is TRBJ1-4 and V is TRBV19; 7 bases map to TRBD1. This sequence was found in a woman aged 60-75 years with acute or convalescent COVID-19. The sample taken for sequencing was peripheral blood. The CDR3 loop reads CASSRGQNEKLFF. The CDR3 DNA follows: TGTGCCAGTAGTAGGGGACAGAATGAAAAACTGTTTTTT. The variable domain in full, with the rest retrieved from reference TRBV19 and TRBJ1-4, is DGGITQSPKYLFRKEGQNVTLSCEQNLNHDAMYWYRQDPGQGLRLIYYSQIVNDFQKGDIAEGYSVSREKKESFPLTVTSAQKNPTAFYLCASSRGQNEKLFFGSGTQLSVL.